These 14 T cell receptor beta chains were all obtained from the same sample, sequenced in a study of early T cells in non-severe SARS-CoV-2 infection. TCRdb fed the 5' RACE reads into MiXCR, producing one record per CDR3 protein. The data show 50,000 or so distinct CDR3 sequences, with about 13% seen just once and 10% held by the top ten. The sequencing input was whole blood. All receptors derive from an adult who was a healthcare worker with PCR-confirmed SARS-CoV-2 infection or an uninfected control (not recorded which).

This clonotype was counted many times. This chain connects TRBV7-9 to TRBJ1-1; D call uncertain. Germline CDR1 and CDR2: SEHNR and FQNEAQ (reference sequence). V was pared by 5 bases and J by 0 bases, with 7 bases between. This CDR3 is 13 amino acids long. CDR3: CASSPEMNTEAFF. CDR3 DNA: TGTGCCAGCAGCCCCGAAATGAACACTGAAGCTTTCTTT.

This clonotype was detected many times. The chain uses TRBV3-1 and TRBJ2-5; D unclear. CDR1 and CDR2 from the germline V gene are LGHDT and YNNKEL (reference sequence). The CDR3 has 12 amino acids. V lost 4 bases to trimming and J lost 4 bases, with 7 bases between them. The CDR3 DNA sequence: TGTGCCAGCAGCCTCTTCGGAGAGACCCAGTACTTC. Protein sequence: CASSLFGETQYF.

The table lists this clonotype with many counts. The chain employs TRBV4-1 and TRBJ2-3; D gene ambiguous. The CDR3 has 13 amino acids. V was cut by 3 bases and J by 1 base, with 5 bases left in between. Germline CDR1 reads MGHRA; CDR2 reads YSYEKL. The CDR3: CASSHPRTDTQYF. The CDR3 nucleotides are TGCGCCAGCAGCCATCCTCGCACAGATACGCAGTATTTT.

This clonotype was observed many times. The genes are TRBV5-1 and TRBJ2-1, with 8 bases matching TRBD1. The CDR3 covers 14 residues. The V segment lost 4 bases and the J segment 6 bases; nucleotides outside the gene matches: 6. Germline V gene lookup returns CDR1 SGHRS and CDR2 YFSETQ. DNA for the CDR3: TGCGCCAGCAGCCCCAGACAGGGGTCCAATGAGCAGTTCTTC. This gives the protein CASSPRQGSNEQFF.

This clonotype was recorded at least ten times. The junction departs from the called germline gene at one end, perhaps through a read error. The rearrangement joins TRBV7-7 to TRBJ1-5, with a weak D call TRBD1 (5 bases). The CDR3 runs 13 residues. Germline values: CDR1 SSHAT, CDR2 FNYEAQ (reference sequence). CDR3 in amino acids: CASSHGTDQPQHF. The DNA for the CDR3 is TGTGCTAGCAGCCACGGGACTGATCAGCCCCAGCATTTT.

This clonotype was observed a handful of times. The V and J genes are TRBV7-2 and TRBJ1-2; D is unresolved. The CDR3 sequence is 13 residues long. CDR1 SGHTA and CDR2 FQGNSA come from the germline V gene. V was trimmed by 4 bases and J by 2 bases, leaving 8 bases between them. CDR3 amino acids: CASSSDGNYGYTF. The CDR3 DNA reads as TGTGCCAGCAGCTCGGACGGGAACTATGGCTACACCTTC. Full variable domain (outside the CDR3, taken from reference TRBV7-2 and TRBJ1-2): GAGVSQSPSNKVTEKGKDVELRCDPISGHTALYWYRQSLGQGLEFLIYFQGNSAPDKSGLPSDRFSAERTGGSVSTLTIQRTQQEDSAVYLCASSSDGNYGYTFGSGTRLTVV.

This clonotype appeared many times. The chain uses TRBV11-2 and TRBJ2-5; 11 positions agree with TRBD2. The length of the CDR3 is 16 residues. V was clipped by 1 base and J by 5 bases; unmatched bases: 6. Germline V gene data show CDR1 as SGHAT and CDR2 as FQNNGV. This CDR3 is CASSLVSGRARETQYF. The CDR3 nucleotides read TGTGCCAGCAGCTTAGTTAGCGGGAGGGCCCGGGAGACCCAGTACTTC.

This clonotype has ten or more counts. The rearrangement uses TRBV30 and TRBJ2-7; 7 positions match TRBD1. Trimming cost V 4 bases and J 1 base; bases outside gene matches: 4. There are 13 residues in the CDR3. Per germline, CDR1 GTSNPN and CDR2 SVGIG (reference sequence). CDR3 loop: CAWTRDRSYEQYF. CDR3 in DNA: TGTGCCTGGACCCGGGACAGATCCTACGAGCAGTACTTC.

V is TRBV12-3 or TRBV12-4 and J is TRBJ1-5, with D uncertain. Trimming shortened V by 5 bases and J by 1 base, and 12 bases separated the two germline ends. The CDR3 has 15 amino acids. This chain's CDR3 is CASSNGRSSNQPQHF. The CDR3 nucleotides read TGTGCCAGCAGTAATGGCAGGTCAAGCAATCAGCCCCAGCATTTT.

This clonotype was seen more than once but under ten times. CDR3 DNA sequence: TGTGCCAGCAGCCTCCGTGGGAACAGGGGAATCACTGAAGCTTTCTTT. It encodes CASSLRGNRGITEAFF. The J gene is TRBJ1-1, the V gene TRBV7-9, with 7 nucleotides matching TRBD1. Germline trimming cut 5 bases from V and 4 bases from J; bases unmatched to any gene: 13. There are 16 residues in the CDR3. Germline CDR1 is SEHNR and CDR2 is FQNEAQ (reference sequence).

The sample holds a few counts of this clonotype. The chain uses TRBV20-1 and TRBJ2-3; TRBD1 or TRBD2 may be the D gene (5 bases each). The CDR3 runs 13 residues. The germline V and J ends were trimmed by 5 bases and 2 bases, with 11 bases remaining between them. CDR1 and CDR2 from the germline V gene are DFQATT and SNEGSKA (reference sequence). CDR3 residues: CSAGTDNTDTQYF. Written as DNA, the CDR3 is TGCAGTGCTGGGACGGATAACACAGATACGCAGTATTTT.

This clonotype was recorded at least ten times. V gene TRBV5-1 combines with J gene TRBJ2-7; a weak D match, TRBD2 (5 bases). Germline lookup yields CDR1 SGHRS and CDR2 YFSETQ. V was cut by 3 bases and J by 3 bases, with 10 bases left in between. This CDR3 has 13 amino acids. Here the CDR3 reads CASSSVSGYEQYF. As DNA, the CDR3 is TGCGCCAGCAGCTCGGTCAGCGGCTACGAGCAGTACTTC.

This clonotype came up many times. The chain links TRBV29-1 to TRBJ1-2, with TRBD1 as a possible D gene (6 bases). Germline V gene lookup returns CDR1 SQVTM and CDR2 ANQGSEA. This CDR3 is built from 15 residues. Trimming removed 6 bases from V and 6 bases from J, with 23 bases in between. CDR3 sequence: CSVRRSGTGRDGYTF. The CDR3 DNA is TGCAGCGTCCGAAGATCGGGAACAGGGAGGGATGGCTACACCTTC. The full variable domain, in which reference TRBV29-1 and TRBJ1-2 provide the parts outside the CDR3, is SAVISQKPSRDICQRGTSLTIQCQVDSQVTMMFWYRQQPGQSLTLIATANQGSEATYESGFVIDKFPISRPNLTFSTLTVSNMSPEDSSIYLCSVRRSGTGRDGYTFGSGTRLTVV.

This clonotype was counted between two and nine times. CDR3 protein: CASSPRAGANEQYF. DNA for the CDR3: TGTGCCAGCAGCCCACGGGCGGGTGCCAACGAGCAGTACTTC. The chain is built from TRBV7-3 and TRBJ2-7, with a weak D call TRBD2 (5 bases). Trimming took off 5 bases at V and 5 bases at J, with 16 bases between the two ends. This CDR3 has 14 amino acids. CDR1 is SGHTA and CDR2 is FQGTGA in the germline V gene. Looking up the rest from reference TRBV7-3 and TRBJ2-7 gives the full variable domain: GAGVSQTPSNKVTEKGKYVELRCDPISGHTALYWYRQSLGQGPEFLIYFQGTGAADDSGLPNDRFFAVRPEGSVSTLKIQRTERGDSAVYLCASSPRAGANEQYFGPGTRLTVT.